This T cell receptor (beta chain) was captured in a study of blood T cells in healthy people across ages. The study's findings and limits: Aged donors had fewer naive CD4+ cells and lower diversity than long-lived donors.

The CDR3 runs 16 residues. The V segment lost 6 bases and the J segment 0 bases; nucleotides outside the gene matches: 5. Germline CDR1 reads MNHNS; CDR2 reads SASEGT. Every sample gave at least 5 micrograms of total RNA when it was extracted. PCR was performed a second time for roughly 6 to 12 cycles using a sample-barcoded 5' primer and a J-beta primer mix. Researchers report that a template-switch adaptor with 12 random nucleotides tagged each cDNA molecule. At least 3 million CDR3-containing paired-end reads were obtained per sample. TCRdb redid the calling of the 5' RACE reads with MiXCR, one entry per CDR3 protein. The sample has 1.5 million to 2 million distinct CDR3 sequences; roughly 30% are singletons. Remarks on this clonotype: Its antigen is as yet unknown.

The chain couples TRBV6-1 to TRBJ2-3; 11 bases line up with TRBD1. Input material: blood. This receptor was obtained from a woman in her 30s in good health. The CDR3 protein is CASRTDRGRSTDTQYF. CDR3 sequence (DNA): TGTGCCAGCAGGACGGACAGGGGGCGAAGCACAGATACGCAGTATTTT.